This entry describes one TCR beta chain. What it binds is not known. TCRdb analysed the 5' RACE reads with MiXCR anew, one entry per CDR3 protein. The sample includes more than 110,000 distinct CDR3 sequences, 5% to 8% of them seen just once. This entry belongs to a study of T cells after yellow fever vaccination. Study background: Where fractions had low cell numbers, libraries were prepared from them with the SMART-Seq v4 Ultra Low Input RNA kit. Findings and caveats of the study: Contamination of FACS-sorted repertoires by abundant clonotypes from the bulk population could occur. Booster samples showed a return of most primary-vaccination clones (roughly 96% CD4, approximately 85% CD8). Peak timing came faster in the weaker secondary response, day 5 versus 15.

CDR3 length equals 16 residues. This TCR came from a man aged 25 to 40 who received the YFV17D yellow fever vaccine. This chain uses TRBV12-1 with TRBJ1-2; the tabulated D call, TRBD1, remains unverified against the DNA. TRBV12-1 is assigned pseudogene status. The material was CD4+ T cells sorted from PBMCs, obtained 10 days after the yellow fever booster vaccination. In nucleotides, the CDR3 is TGTGCCAGCAGCATACAAGCATGGGACAATAACTATGGCTACACCTTC. Protein sequence: CASSIQAWDNNYGYTF.